This T cell receptor (beta chain) was retrieved from a study of T cell repertoires in ileal Crohn's disease. This sample's time point: neoterminal ileum biopsy at postoperative endoscopy, about 6 months after surgery. This clone has only one observation. Profiling relied on immunoSEQ multiplex PCR, and the TCRdb table lists in-frame clones only, not all of them. This table holds almost 4,000 clones, roughly 78% found once. V was clipped by 7 bases and J by 3 bases, with 13 bases between them. The germline CDR1 and CDR2 sequences are SEHNR and FQNEAQ (reference sequence). The CDR3 totals 13 residues. Specimen: ileal tissue. This chain uses TRBV7-9 with TRBJ2-7, with D uncertain. This sequence was found in an adult with Crohn's disease. CDR3 in DNA: TGTGCCAGCAACCGACTCACCAACTACGAGCAGTACTTC. It translates to CASNRLTNYEQYF.